The entry below gives a single T cell receptor (beta chain) sequence along with its context. The germline gives CDR1 SGHTA, CDR2 FQGNSA. Trimming removed 4 bases from V and 0 bases from J, with 9 bases in between. The CDR3 is 14 residues long. The data belong to a study of blood T cell repertoires in COVID-19. Looking at the study overall: From the United States, Italy and Spain came samples of acute and convalescent COVID-19.

Original handling: How many nucleated cells were present was estimated from reference gene primer amplification. TCRdb's table, derived via immunoSEQ multiplex PCR, lists solely in-frame clones and lacks some. The D gene and trimming were derived from the DNA, and the V and J assignments and clone size from that table. The sample records 200,000 to 300,000 clones, approximately 86% being singletons. The chain combines TRBV7-2 with TRBJ1-1; the D gene is possibly TRBD1 (5 bases). Sample: peripheral blood. The TCR originated in a man aged 25 to 40 with active or convalescent COVID-19. CDR3 loop: CASSSTRVNTEAFF. The CDR3 bases are TGTGCCAGCAGCTCAACCAGGGTGAACACTGAAGCTTTCTTT.